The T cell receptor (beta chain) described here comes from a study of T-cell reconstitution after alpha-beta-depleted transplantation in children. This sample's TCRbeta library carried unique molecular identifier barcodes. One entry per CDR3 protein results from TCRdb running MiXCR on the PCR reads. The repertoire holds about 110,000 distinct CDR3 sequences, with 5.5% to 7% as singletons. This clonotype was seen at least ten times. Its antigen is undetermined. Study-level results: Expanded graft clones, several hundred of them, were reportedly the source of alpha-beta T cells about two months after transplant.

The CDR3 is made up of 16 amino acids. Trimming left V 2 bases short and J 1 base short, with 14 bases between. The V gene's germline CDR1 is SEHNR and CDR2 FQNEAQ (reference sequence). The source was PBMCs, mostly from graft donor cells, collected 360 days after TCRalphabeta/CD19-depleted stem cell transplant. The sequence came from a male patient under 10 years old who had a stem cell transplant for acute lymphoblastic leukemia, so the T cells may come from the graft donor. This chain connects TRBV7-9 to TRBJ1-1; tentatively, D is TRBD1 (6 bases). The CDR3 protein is CASSLWTVAPNTEAFF. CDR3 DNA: TGTGCCAGCAGCTTATGGACAGTGGCCCCGAACACTGAAGCTTTCTTT.